These 27 T cell receptor beta chains were sequenced from one sample in a study of cytomegalovirus exposure and HLA in healthy donors. Amplification used 60 Vbeta primers and 13 Jbeta primers. Data came from immunoSEQ multiplex PCR; TCRdb stores just in-frame clones and leaves some out. The repertoire holds under 110,000 clones, with around four fifths as singletons. Sequencing input: PBMCs. Source of these receptors: a man aged 35 to 55 in good health and CMV-seronegative.

This clone was recorded only once. The chain joins TRBV9 to TRBJ1-1; no definite D call. Germline CDR1 reads SGDLS; CDR2 reads YYNGEE. Trimming shortened V by 4 bases and J by 3 bases, and 10 bases separated the two germline ends. The CDR3 extends over 13 amino acids. CDR3 bases: TGTGCCAGCAGCTATTCGGGTCACACTGAAGCTTTCTTT. Its protein is CASSYSGHTEAFF. The full variable domain, completed using reference TRBV9 and TRBJ1-1, is DSGVTQTPKHLITATGQRVTLRCSPRSGDLSVYWYQQSLDQGLQFLIQYYNGEERAKGNILERFSAQQFPDLHSELNLSSLELGDSALYFCASSYSGHTEAFFGQGTRLTVV.

V gene TRBV4-2 combines with J gene TRBJ2-3; 7 nucleotides align to TRBD2. After removal of 3 bases from V and 2 bases from J, the junction contained 11 bases not matched to a gene. Germline V gene sequence: CDR1 LGHNA, CDR2 YNFKEQ. The CDR3 loop spans 17 amino acids. The CDR3 nucleotides are TGTGCCAGCAGCCAGGTGGGGAGGGGACTACTCACAGATACGCAGTATTTT. This codes for CASSQVGRGLLTDTQYF.

The V gene is TRBV20-1, the J gene TRBJ1-2; D not resolved. The CDR3 runs to 11 residues. Germline CDR1 and CDR2: DFQATT and SNEGSKA (reference sequence). The V end was cut by 0 bases, the J end by 5 bases, with 4 bases between. The CDR3 region is CSAREEYGYTF. CDR3 nucleotides: TGCAGTGCTAGAGAAGAGTATGGCTACACCTTC.

The count of this clone is one. The chain links TRBV7-9 to TRBJ2-3, with 7 bases fitting TRBD2. Per germline, CDR1 SEHNR and CDR2 FQNEAQ (reference sequence). Germline trimming cut 5 bases from V and 8 bases from J; bases unmatched to any gene: 4. The CDR3 extends over 12 amino acids. CDR3 DNA sequence: TGTGCCAGCAGCCTAGGGAGGGTTACGCAGTATTTT. Translated, it gives CASSLGRVTQYF.

The rearrangement links TRBV19 to TRBJ2-3, with TRBD2 matching 11 bases. This CDR3 has 16 amino acids. V lost 4 bases, J lost 2 bases, and 5 bases stayed unmatched. The germline CDR1 and CDR2 sequences are LNHDA and SQIVND (reference sequence). The chain's CDR3 is CASSRVSGGVTDTQYF. For the CDR3, the DNA is TGTGCCAGTAGTAGGGTTAGCGGGGGGGTCACAGATACGCAGTATTTT.

The chain joins TRBV11-2 to TRBJ1-5; D may be TRBD1 (5 bases). CDR3 length: 14 residues. V was trimmed by 5 bases and J by 4 bases, leaving 12 bases between them. CDR1 and CDR2 from the germline V gene are SGHAT and FQNNGV. CDR3 nucleotides: TGTGCCAGCAGCCCCGTCGGGGGAAATCAGCCCCAGCATTTT. Its protein product is CASSPVGGNQPQHF.

This clone showed up just once. The V gene is TRBV27, the J gene TRBJ2-3; TRBD2 aligns across 12 bases. V was clipped by 5 bases and J by 3 bases; unmatched bases: 6. This CDR3 spans 16 amino acids. Looked up from germline, CDR1 is MNHEY and CDR2 is SMNVEV (reference sequence). Written as DNA, the CDR3 is TGTGCCAGCAGTCCGCGACTAGCGGGGGTTACAGATACGCAGTATTTT. This codes for CASSPRLAGVTDTQYF.

V is TRBV10-3 and J is TRBJ1-4; D is uncertain. Trimming took 2 bases from V and 5 from J, leaving 6 bases between them. CDR1 is ENHRY, CDR2 SYGVKD, per germline. The CDR3 spans 13 residues. The CDR3 sequence: CAISEPGNEKLFF. The CDR3 nucleotides read TGTGCCATCAGTGAGCCCGGGAATGAAAAACTGTTTTTT.

The genes are TRBV5-4 and TRBJ1-2; D is undetermined. The CDR3 runs 15 residues. V was trimmed by 4 bases and J by 7 bases, leaving 20 bases between them. Looked up from germline, CDR1 is SGHNT and CDR2 is YYREEE (reference sequence). Written as DNA, the CDR3 is TGTGCCAGCAGCACGCCGAGACATTCTTTCTCTGGCTACACCTTC. Its protein is CASSTPRHSFSGYTF.

The chain combines TRBV30 with TRBJ2-7, with 7 bases that match TRBD1. Germline V gene data show CDR1 as GTSNPN and CDR2 as SVGIG (reference sequence). The CDR3 covers 14 residues. V was clipped by 2 bases and J by 2 bases; unmatched bases: 6. The CDR3 bases are TGTGCCTGGAGTTCGAAAACAGGGGCCTACGAGCAGTACTTC. Its protein product is CAWSSKTGAYEQYF.

V usage is TRBV5-6 and J usage is TRBJ1-2; D is undetermined. With 1 base removed from V and 2 bases from J, the gap between germline ends came to 3 bases. The CDR3 loop spans 12 amino acids. CDR1 and CDR2 from the germline V gene are SGHDT and YYEEEE. The CDR3, as DNA: TGTGCCAGCAGCTTGTCGAACTATGGCTACACCTTC. Residues: CASSLSNYGYTF.

The chain employs TRBV10-1 and TRBJ2-7, with D unclear. The CDR3 length is 14 residues. Germline V gene sequence: CDR1 WNHNN, CDR2 SYGVQD (reference sequence). Between the trimmed V and J ends, which lost 8 bases and 1 base, there was a span of 15 bases. CDR3 nucleotide sequence: TGCGCCAGCCGGTTTGGTCCTAGTTCCTACGAGCAGTACGTC. Translating it yields CASRFGPSSYEQYV.

This chain connects TRBV7-2 to TRBJ2-3; 9 bases are shared with TRBD1. Germline V CDR1 and CDR2: SGHTA, FQGNSA. There are 16 residues in the CDR3. Germline trimming cut 6 bases from V and 3 bases from J; bases unmatched to any gene: 10. This chain's CDR3 is CASSLSGTGPTDTQYF. CDR3 bases: TGTGCCAGCAGTTTGTCCGGGACAGGGCCTACAGATACGCAGTATTTT.

This clone was observed once. The J gene is TRBJ1-6, the V gene TRBV7-2; D unresolved. V was cut by 1 base and J by 7 bases, with 14 bases left in between. This CDR3 contains 16 residues. Germline CDR1 reads SGHTA; CDR2 reads FQGNSA. Written as DNA, the CDR3 is TGTGCCAGCAGCTTAGTTCGGGGAGTAAAAAATTCACCCCTCCACTTT. Amino acid sequence: CASSLVRGVKNSPLHF.

The chain couples TRBV5-1 to TRBJ2-3; TRBD2 might be the D (6 bases). The V gene's germline CDR1 is SGHRS and CDR2 YFSETQ. V dropped 4 bases and J dropped 5 bases, with 20 bases sitting between them. This CDR3 is 16 amino acids long. The CDR3 region is CASSEVASQGGDTQYF. The CDR3 region has the DNA TGCGCCAGCAGCGAAGTGGCGTCTCAGGGAGGAGATACGCAGTATTTT.

The CDR3: CASSLVAGNYGYTF. In DNA, the CDR3 is TGTGCCAGCAGCTTAGTAGCAGGGAACTATGGCTACACCTTC. The rearrangement joins TRBV7-9 to TRBJ1-2; TRBD1 is a possible D gene (5 bases). V was shortened by 1 base and J by 2 bases, with 8 bases between the two germline ends. This CDR3 spans 14 amino acids. Germline CDR1 and CDR2: SEHNR and FQNEAQ (reference sequence).

Regarding this clone: The junction and the germline gene differ at one end; a read error may be behind it. The chain employs TRBV7-7 and TRBJ2-1; 14 bases are a match to TRBD2. Germline loops: CDR1 SSHAT, CDR2 FNYEAQ (reference sequence). The length of the CDR3 is 16 residues. DNA of the CDR3: TGTGCTAGCAGCCCCGGGACTAGCGGGGGTTTCGATGAGCAGTTCTTC. Translating gives CASSPGTSGGFDEQFF. Variable domain in full (rest from reference TRBV7-7 and TRBJ2-1): GAGVSQSPRYKVTKRGQDVTLRCDPISSHATLYWYQQALGQGPEFLTYFNYEAQPDKSGLPSDRFSAERPEGSISTLTIQRTEQRDSAMYRCASSPGTSGGFDEQFFGPGTRLTVL.

V and J are TRBV19 and TRBJ1-6; D ambiguous. The length of the CDR3 is 17 residues. Deletions cut 1 base from V and 9 bases from J, with 19 bases between. Looked up from germline, CDR1 is LNHDA and CDR2 is SQIVND (reference sequence). The CDR3: CASSIVGRGDKSSPLHF. CDR3 in DNA: TGTGCCAGTAGTATAGTGGGTCGGGGTGACAAGAGTTCACCCCTCCACTTT.

This chain uses TRBV28 with TRBJ1-2; tentative D call: TRBD1 (5 bases). The CDR3 runs 15 residues. V lost 4 bases, J lost 2 bases, and 14 bases lay in between. CDR1 MDHEN and CDR2 SYDVKM come from the germline V gene. For the CDR3, the DNA is TGTGCCAGCAGTTCTCCGGGGGTAGAGAACTATGGCTACACCTTC. Protein product: CASSSPGVENYGYTF.

V usage is TRBV10-3 and J usage is TRBJ1-1; D is ambiguous. Germline V gives CDR1 ENHRY, CDR2 SYGVKD. With 7 bases removed from V and 4 bases from J, the gap between germline ends came to 13 bases. The CDR3 length is 13 residues. In DNA, the CDR3 is TGTGCCATCAAGGAGGCGCGGAGCACTGAAGCTTTCTTT. It translates to CAIKEARSTEAFF.

The V gene is TRBV10-3, the J gene TRBJ1-1; the match to TRBD1 covers 8 bases. The CDR3 has 13 amino acids. J lost 6 bases, V lost 6 bases, and 6 bases had no gene match. Germline V gene data show CDR1 as ENHRY and CDR2 as SYGVKD. CDR3 DNA: TGTGCCATCAGAGGACAGGGAGCCCCTGAAGCTTTCTTT. This codes for CAIRGQGAPEAFF.

This chain uses TRBV6-5 with TRBJ1-1; TRBD1 is a possible D gene (5 bases). Trimming took off 2 bases at V and 5 bases at J, with 15 bases between the two ends. The CDR3 runs 15 residues. Germline CDR1 and CDR2: MNHEY and SVGAGI. The CDR3 DNA follows: TGTGCCAGCAGTTACGGTTGGGGACTTGGGACTGAAGCTTTCTTT. This sequence encodes CASSYGWGLGTEAFF.

The chain couples TRBV30 to TRBJ1-4; D is possibly TRBD1 (5 bases). CDR1 is GTSNPN, CDR2 SVGIG, per germline (reference sequence). V lost 0 bases and J 5 bases, leaving 13 bases between the germline ends. This CDR3 region has 15 residues. CDR3 sequence reads: CAWSVGTSFNEKLFF. The DNA for the CDR3 is TGTGCCTGGAGTGTTGGGACTTCCTTCAATGAAAAACTGTTTTTT.

The genes are TRBV11-2 and TRBJ2-1; TRBD2 matches at 7 bases. The CDR3 spans 15 residues. With 5 bases clipped from V and 7 bases from J, the junction kept 11 bases outside the gene matches. From germline, CDR1 is SGHAT and CDR2 FQNNGV. The CDR3 DNA is TGTGCCAGCAGCGTCATGGGAGGGGCCGAAAATGAGCAGTTCTTC. It codes for CASSVMGGAENEQFF.

This sequence joins TRBV5-4 and TRBJ2-7, with TRBD1 identical over 10 bases. Germline lookup yields CDR1 SGHNT and CDR2 YYREEE (reference sequence). The length of the CDR3 is 15 residues. V lost 3 bases, J lost 3 bases, and 6 bases stayed unmatched. The CDR3 sequence: CASSSPGTGDYEQYV. The CDR3 nucleotides are TGTGCCAGCAGCTCCCCCGGGACAGGGGACTACGAGCAGTACGTC.

The rearrangement joins TRBV7-6 to TRBJ2-3, with D perhaps matching TRBD1 (5 bases). Trimming removed 5 bases at V and 0 bases at J, with 12 bases between. The CDR3 runs 15 residues. The germline V gene encodes CDR1 SGHVS and CDR2 FNYEAQ. CDR3 protein: CASSPRTTSTDTQYF. CDR3 DNA sequence: TGTGCCAGCAGCCCACGGACAACTAGCACAGATACGCAGTATTTT.

The chain's CDR3 is CASGPDTKSYNEQFF. CDR3 nucleotides: TGTGCTAGTGGTCCGGACACAAAATCCTACAATGAGCAGTTCTTC. V usage is TRBV12-5 and J usage is TRBJ2-1; D may be TRBD1 (5 bases). Germline CDR1 and CDR2: LGHNT and FRNRAP. The CDR3 has 15 residues. The ends were cut back, 5 bases at V and 1 base at J, with 12 bases in the middle.